The T cell receptor (beta chain) described here comes from a study of blood T cell repertoires in COVID-19. Study summary: The United States, Italy and Spain provided the acute and convalescent COVID-19 samples. PBMCs, B-cell-depleted T cells, or T cells provided the cDNA or gDNA that made up the material.

How the authors handled the data: It was from reference gene primer amplification that nucleated cell counts were estimated. Data came from immunoSEQ multiplex PCR; TCRdb stores just in-frame clones and leaves some out. That table furnishes V, J and clone size, whereas the DNA furnished D and trimming. Of 57,000 or so clones listed, about 82% are singletons. This clone has a single count. A junction boundary mismatches the germline segment, possibly from a read error. Germline values: CDR1 SSHAT, CDR2 FNYEAQ (reference sequence). The CDR3 totals 17 residues. The TCR comes from a man aged 65 to 79 with acute or convalescent COVID-19. V gene TRBV7-7 combines with J gene TRBJ2-5, with 13 bases lining up with TRBD2. Material: peripheral blood. DNA of the CDR3: TGTGCTAGCAGCACCGGGACTAGCGGGGTTTACAAAGAGACCCAGTACTTC. Translation: CASSTGTSGVYKETQYF.